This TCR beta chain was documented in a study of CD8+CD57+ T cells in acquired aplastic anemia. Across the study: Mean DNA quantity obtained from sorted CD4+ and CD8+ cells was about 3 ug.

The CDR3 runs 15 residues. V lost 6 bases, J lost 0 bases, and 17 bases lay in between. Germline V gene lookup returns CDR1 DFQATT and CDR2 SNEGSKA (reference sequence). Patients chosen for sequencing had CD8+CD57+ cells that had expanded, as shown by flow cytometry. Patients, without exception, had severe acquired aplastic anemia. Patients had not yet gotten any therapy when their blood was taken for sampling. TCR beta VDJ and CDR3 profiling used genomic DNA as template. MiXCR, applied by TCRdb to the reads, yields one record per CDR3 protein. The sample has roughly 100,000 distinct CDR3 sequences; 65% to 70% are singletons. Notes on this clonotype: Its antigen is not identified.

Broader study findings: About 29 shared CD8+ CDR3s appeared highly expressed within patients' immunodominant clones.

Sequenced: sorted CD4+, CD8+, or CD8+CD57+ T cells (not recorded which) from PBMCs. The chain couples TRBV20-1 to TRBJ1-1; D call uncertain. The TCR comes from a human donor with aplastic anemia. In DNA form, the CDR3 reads TGCAGTGCCCCCCAGCCCGCGGTCGTGAACACTGAAGCTTTCTTT. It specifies CSAPQPAVVNTEAFF.